Listed below are T cell receptor beta chains from one sample, sequenced in a study of blood T cells in healthy people across ages. TCRdb used MiXCR to reprocess the 5' RACE reads, holding one entry per CDR3 protein. The top ten clones hold about a tenth of a sample with 750,000 to 950,000 distinct CDR3 sequences, approximately 32% of them seen once. The data also belong to a second study, concerning T cells of mothers and their children.

The sequenced sample was blood. Source of these receptors: a middle-aged woman in good health. Both conserved end residues are part of each CDR3. The order of the fields is V gene, D gene, J gene, clone size, CDR3 DNA, CDR3 protein. A D gene is named only where the DNA matches it firmly. Expanded clones get a size class; other rows say once, few or many, or leave the size out.

V: TRBV5-1
D: -
J: TRBJ2-3
size: many
DNA: TGCGCCAGCAGCTTCGACAGTACTAGCACAGATACGCAGTATTTT
CDR3: CASSFDSTSTDTQYF

V: TRBV6-5
D: -
J: TRBJ1-6
size: many
DNA: TGTGCCAGCAGGGCAGACAGGTCCTATAATTCACCCCTCCACTTT
CDR3: CASRADRSYNSPLHF

V: TRBV12-3/TRBV12-4
D: -
J: TRBJ1-1
size: -
DNA: TGTGCCAGCAGTTTCGGGACAAGAACTGAAGCTTTCTTT
CDR3: CASSFGTRTEAFF

V: TRBV2
D: -
J: TRBJ1-2
size: -
DNA: TGTGCCAGCAGTGATGGGGGAGTATTTGAGGGTAACTATGGCTACACCTTC
CDR3: CASSDGGVFEGNYGYTF

V: TRBV20-1
D: TRBD1
J: TRBJ2-4
size: many
DNA: TGCAGTGCGCACGAAAACAGGGGAACAAACATTCAGTACTTC
CDR3: CSAHENRGTNIQYF

V: TRBV3-1
D: -
J: TRBJ2-3
size: few
DNA: TGTGCCAGCAGCCCCTACGACTCACCCGGGGATACGCAGTATTTT
CDR3: CASSPYDSPGDTQYF

V: TRBV20-1
D: -
J: TRBJ1-5
size: -
DNA: TGTAGTTCAGAGGATTATAGCAATCAGCCCCAGCATTTT
CDR3: CSSEDYSNQPQHF

V: TRBV20-1
D: TRBD2
J: TRBJ2-3
size: -
DNA: TGCAGTGCTATACTTCTCAAGGGAGCGGGAGGGGAAGATACGCAGTATTTT
CDR3: CSAILLKGAGGEDTQYF

V: TRBV28
D: TRBD2
J: TRBJ2-1
size: -
DNA: TGTGCCAGCAGTTTATACATGAACCGAGCGGGGGGCTCCGACAATGAGCAGTTCTTC
CDR3: CASSLYMNRAGGSDNEQFF

V: TRBV28
D: -
J: TRBJ1-2
size: once
DNA: TGTGCCAGCAGAAGGGACGTGGATGGCTACACCTTC
CDR3: CASRRDVDGYTF

V: TRBV15
D: -
J: TRBJ2-3
size: -
DNA: TGTGCCACCAGCAGAGATCTCGGCCTAGCAGATACGCAGTATTTT
CDR3: CATSRDLGLADTQYF

V: TRBV27
D: TRBD1
J: TRBJ2-5
size: many
DNA: TGTGCCAGCAGTTTCGACAGGGGTGGGGAGCAGTACTTC
CDR3: CASSFDRGGEQYF

V: TRBV15
D: -
J: TRBJ2-2
size: few
DNA: TGTGCCACCAGCAGAGGCGGGCAGCCCAATACCGGGGAGCTGTTTTTT
CDR3: CATSRGGQPNTGELFF

V: TRBV28
D: TRBD2
J: TRBJ2-1
size: -
DNA: TGTGCCAGCAAATCTAGCGGGGGGGCCTATGAGCAGTTCTTC
CDR3: CASKSSGGAYEQFF

V: TRBV7-2
D: -
J: TRBJ2-1
size: -
DNA: TGTGCCAGCAGCCCGGGGGTGACTAGTCATGAGCAGTTCTTC
CDR3: CASSPGVTSHEQFF

V: TRBV2
D: -
J: TRBJ2-3
size: once
DNA: TGTGCCAGCAGGGGGCCCTCGGGAGCAGATACGCAGTATTTT
CDR3: CASRGPSGADTQYF

V: TRBV28
D: TRBD1
J: TRBJ1-2
size: -
DNA: TGTGCCAGCAGTGGACCGGGACAGGGGGACTATGGCTACACCTTC
CDR3: CASSGPGQGDYGYTF

V: TRBV2
D: TRBD1
J: TRBJ2-7
size: many
DNA: TGTGCCAGCAGTGGAGACAGGGTCCACGAGCAGTACTTC
CDR3: CASSGDRVHEQYF

V: TRBV6-4
D: TRBD1
J: TRBJ2-1
size: -
DNA: TGTGCCAGCAGTGCCCCAGGGGGCACCTACAATGAGCAGTTCTTC
CDR3: CASSAPGGTYNEQFF

V: TRBV11-2
D: -
J: TRBJ1-6
size: -
DNA: TGTGCCAGCAGCTTAGATCTTCCGCAGGGCCGAGGTTCACCCCTCCACTTT
CDR3: CASSLDLPQGRGSPLHF

V: TRBV5-1
D: TRBD1
J: TRBJ2-1
size: few
DNA: TGCGCCAGCAGCCTGCGGGACAGGGGGGTCGATGAGCAGTTCTTC
CDR3: CASSLRDRGVDEQFF

V: TRBV15
D: -
J: TRBJ2-7
size: -
DNA: TGTGCCACCAGCCCCAGGGTGGCAGGAATCAATGAGCAGTACTTC
CDR3: CATSPRVAGINEQYF

V: TRBV24-1
D: TRBD2
J: TRBJ2-7
size: -
DNA: TGTGCCACCAGTGATCCTAGCGGGGGTGGTTTAAATGAGCAGTACTTC
CDR3: CATSDPSGGGLNEQYF

V: TRBV24-1
D: -
J: TRBJ1-2
size: -
DNA: TGTGCCACCAGTGGAGCTAATAAGGGTTTGATACATGGCTACACCTTC
CDR3: CATSGANKGLIHGYTF

V: TRBV7-2
D: TRBD2
J: TRBJ2-5
size: many
DNA: TGTGCCAGCAGCTATAGCGGGGGGGCCGCGGAGACCCAGTACTTC
CDR3: CASSYSGGAAETQYF

V: TRBV7-2
D: TRBD1
J: TRBJ1-2
size: -
DNA: TGTGCCAGCAGCTTAGATACCGGGACAGGGTATGGCTACACCTTC
CDR3: CASSLDTGTGYGYTF